This T cell receptor (beta chain) emerged from a study of cytomegalovirus exposure and HLA in healthy donors. Study-wide findings and caveats: More than 150 TCR beta chains were listed as cytomegalovirus-associated. Through in vitro validation, a few CMV-associated chains were shown to be specific for CMV antigens. For most TCR sequences rarity was the rule, although some public TCRs occurred in many donors. According to a subsequent analysis, TCR clusters from the first cohort were inclined to appear together in the 110 or so validation repertoires.

V was trimmed by 3 bases and J by 0 bases, leaving 5 bases between them. Per the germline V gene, CDR1 is SGHVS and CDR2 is FNYEAQ. The CDR3 runs 14 residues. Profiled with immunoSEQ multiplex PCR; TCRdb holds only in-frame clones, not every one. Here the sample spans 97,000 or so clones, approximately 84% being singletons. Notes on this clone: What it binds is unknown.

This clonotype was obtained from a man aged 18 to 29 in good health and CMV-seropositive. The rearrangement joins TRBV7-6 to TRBJ1-4; D is uncertain. The sample comprised PBMCs. CDR3 residues: CASSFTATNEKLFF. The CDR3 nucleotides are TGTGCCAGCAGCTTTACTGCAACTAATGAAAAACTGTTTTTT.